These T cell receptor beta chains were read from a single sample in a study of blood T cell repertoires in COVID-19. TCRdb's copy holds only in-frame clones and misses some; the assay was immunoSEQ multiplex PCR. The sample contains 150,000 to 160,000 clones, around 87% of which appear only once. What was sequenced was peripheral blood. The receptors here all came from a woman aged 35 to 49 with acute or convalescent COVID-19. The CDR3 runs from the conserved cysteine through the conserved F or W. Each record gives: J gene, D gene, clone size, V gene, CDR3 DNA, CDR3 protein. D genes are given only for firm matches. The size of a clone is reported for some rows only, either as once, few or many, or as a class for expanded clones.

J: TRBJ1-2; D: TRBD1; size: once; V: TRBV14; DNA: TGTGCCAGCAGCCCCGGGGGTGTCAATCGGGGACAGCTATATGGCTACACCTTC; CDR3: CASSPGGVNRGQLYGYTF
J: TRBJ1-2; D: TRBD1; size: -; V: TRBV7-8; DNA: TGTGCCAGCAGCTTAGTCTACGGCAGGGGGGAACTCAATGGCTACACCTTC; CDR3: CASSLVYGRGELNGYTF
J: TRBJ1-3; D: -; size: once; V: TRBV5-1; DNA: TGCGCCAGCAGAAGCAGAGGCTCTGGAAACACCATATATTTT; CDR3: CASRSRGSGNTIYF
J: TRBJ2-3; D: TRBD2; size: -; V: TRBV27; DNA: TGTGCCAGCAAGTGGAGTAGCGGGAGTCGAATAGATACGCAGTATTTT; CDR3: CASKWSSGSRIDTQYF
J: TRBJ1-4; D: -; size: -; V: TRBV4-2; DNA: TGTGCCAGCAGCCAAGATGGGCGAGAAAAACTGTTTTTT; CDR3: CASSQDGREKLFF
J: TRBJ1-1; D: -; size: few; V: TRBV7-9; DNA: TGTGCCAGCAGCTTACAGATGAACACTGAAGCTTTCTTT; CDR3: CASSLQMNTEAFF
J: TRBJ2-1; D: -; size: -; V: TRBV28; DNA: TGTGCCAGCAGTTTTCATGGGGCGCCGGACAATGAGCAGTTCTTC; CDR3: CASSFHGAPDNEQFF
J: TRBJ1-4; D: -; size: -; V: TRBV29-1; DNA: TGCAGCGCCCTAGGGGGACCGAGAACAACTAATGAAAAACTGTTTTTT; CDR3: CSALGGPRTTNEKLFF
J: TRBJ2-2; D: -; size: -; V: TRBV5-1; DNA: TGCGCCAGCAGCTTGGTATGGGGGGCCGGGGAGCTGTTTTTT; CDR3: CASSLVWGAGELFF
J: TRBJ1-2; D: TRBD1; size: -; V: TRBV30; DNA: TGTGCCTGGAGTCGGCAGGGGGTAAACTATGGCTACACCTTC; CDR3: CAWSRQGVNYGYTF
J: TRBJ2-7; D: -; size: -; V: TRBV24-1; DNA: TGTGCCACCAGTGCAACAGATGCTGTGACCTACGAGCAGTACTTC; CDR3: CATSATDAVTYEQYF
J: TRBJ2-1; D: -; size: few; V: TRBV7-9; DNA: TGTGCCAGCAGCTTAGTAATCGGGGTCAGGAATGAGCAGTTCTTC; CDR3: CASSLVIGVRNEQFF
J: TRBJ2-5; D: TRBD2; size: -; V: TRBV5-1; DNA: TGCGCCAGCAGCTGGGGGACTAGCGGGAGAGGAGAGACCCAGTACTTC; CDR3: CASSWGTSGRGETQYF
J: TRBJ2-2; D: -; size: -; V: TRBV7-3; DNA: TGTGCCAGCAGCCCCAGGGGCGGGGAGCTGTTTTTT; CDR3: CASSPRGGELFF
J: TRBJ1-4; D: -; size: once; V: TRBV7-9; DNA: TGTGCCAGCAGCTGGGGTTTAGGACTTAATGAAAAACTGTTTTTT; CDR3: CASSWGLGLNEKLFF
J: TRBJ2-7; D: -; size: few; V: TRBV10-2; DNA: TGCGCCAGCAGTGCCGTCGCGAGCTCCTACGAGCAGTACTTC; CDR3: CASSAVASSYEQYF
J: TRBJ2-7; D: -; size: -; V: TRBV11-3; DNA: TGTGCCAGCAGCCTAAGAAGGGGTTATGAGCAGTACTTC; CDR3: CASSLRRGYEQYF
J: TRBJ2-7; D: -; size: -; V: TRBV21-1; DNA: TGTGCCAGCAGCAAAACCGGGACTTCTTCCACTACCTACGAGCAGTACTTC; CDR3: CASSKTGTSSTTYEQYF
J: TRBJ2-1; D: -; size: -; V: TRBV5-4; DNA: TGTGCCAGCAGCCAAGGGGCGGGGGCGTCCTACAATGAGCAGTTCTTC; CDR3: CASSQGAGASYNEQFF
J: TRBJ2-1; D: TRBD2; size: -; V: TRBV7-9; DNA: TGTGCCAGCAGCCCACTAGCGGGAGGGGATGAGCAGTTCTTC; CDR3: CASSPLAGGDEQFF
J: TRBJ1-1; D: TRBD1; size: -; V: TRBV16; DNA: TGTGCCAGCAGCCATTTAGGACAGGGGGTTCTCTCTGAAGCTTTCTTT; CDR3: CASSHLGQGVLSEAFF
J: TRBJ1-1; D: -; size: few; V: TRBV11-3; DNA: TGTGCCAGCAGCTTATCGGGGGGCACTGAAGCTTTCTTT; CDR3: CASSLSGGTEAFF
J: TRBJ1-4; D: -; size: -; V: TRBV19; DNA: TGTGCCAGTAGTCCCCGGACAGCGAGTAATGAAAAACTGTTTTTT; CDR3: CASSPRTASNEKLFF
J: TRBJ1-5; D: -; size: once; V: TRBV15; DNA: TGTGCCACCAGCAGGGAGGTTAGCAATCAGCCCCAGCATTTT; CDR3: CATSREVSNQPQHF
J: TRBJ2-3; D: TRBD2; size: once; V: TRBV30; DNA: TGTGCCTGGAGTCTAGCGGTCAGCACAGATACGCAGTATTTT; CDR3: CAWSLAVSTDTQYF
J: TRBJ1-6; D: -; size: -; V: TRBV21-1; DNA: TGTGCCAGCAGCAAAGCGCTAAGGAAGACAGGGGGGAATTCACCCCTCCACTTT; CDR3: CASSKALRKTGGNSPLHF
J: TRBJ2-1; D: -; size: -; V: TRBV4-1; DNA: TGCGCCAGCAGCCAGGCAGGGGGGCGCAATGAGCAGTTCTTC; CDR3: CASSQAGGRNEQFF
J: TRBJ2-3; D: -; size: few; V: TRBV5-8; DNA: TGTGCCAGCAGCTTTCCCACATATACGCAGTATTTT; CDR3: CASSFPTYTQYF
J: TRBJ2-7; D: -; size: -; V: TRBV6-2/TRBV6-3; DNA: TGTGCCAGCAGTTACCCCCTCAGCTACGAGCAGTACTTC; CDR3: CASSYPLSYEQYF
J: TRBJ2-1; D: TRBD1; size: once; V: TRBV25-1; DNA: TGTGCCAGCAGCGCCAGACAGGGGCATGAGCAGTTCTTC; CDR3: CASSARQGHEQFF
J: TRBJ1-5; D: -; size: -; V: TRBV24-1; DNA: TGTGCCACCAGCCAGTCTAATGACTATCAGCCCCAGCATTTT; CDR3: CATSQSNDYQPQHF
J: TRBJ1-1; D: TRBD1; size: -; V: TRBV6-6; DNA: TGTGCCAGCAGTCCTACAGGGGGCGAGGGTGAAGCTTTCTTT; CDR3: CASSPTGGEGEAFF
J: TRBJ2-3; D: -; size: -; V: TRBV19; DNA: TGTGCCAGTAGTCCCCAATCAGATACGCAGTATTTT; CDR3: CASSPQSDTQYF
J: TRBJ1-1; D: TRBD1; size: -; V: TRBV6-5; DNA: TGTGCCAGCAGTACGACAGGGTTAGCTTTCTTT; CDR3: CASSTTGLAFF
J: TRBJ1-1; D: TRBD1; size: -; V: TRBV6-5; DNA: TGTGCCAGCAGTCGGGACAGGGCCGGCACTGAAGCTTTCTTT; CDR3: CASSRDRAGTEAFF
J: TRBJ1-2; D: TRBD1; size: -; V: TRBV4-2; DNA: TGTGCCAGCAGCCAAGAAGGGACAGGGAGAGATGACTACACCTTC; CDR3: CASSQEGTGRDDYTF
J: TRBJ2-7; D: TRBD2; size: -; V: TRBV7-9; DNA: TGTGCCAGCAGCTTATTAGCGGGGGGGCCCCAAAACTACGAGCAGTACTTC; CDR3: CASSLLAGGPQNYEQYF
J: TRBJ2-5; D: TRBD1; size: -; V: TRBV28; DNA: TGTGCCAGCTTCCCTCACCGGGACAGAAAAGAGACCCAGTACTTC; CDR3: CASFPHRDRKETQYF
J: TRBJ1-2; D: -; size: -; V: TRBV6-5; DNA: TGTGCCAGCAGTTTTGACAAAGTATATGGCTACACCTTC; CDR3: CASSFDKVYGYTF
J: TRBJ1-2; D: TRBD1; size: -; V: TRBV9; DNA: TGTGCCAGCAGCGAGGGGTTACAGGGGGCAAGGGGCTACACCTTC; CDR3: CASSEGLQGARGYTF
J: TRBJ2-3; D: TRBD2; size: -; V: TRBV7-9; DNA: TGTGCCAGCAGCTTAAGGACTAGCGGGGGTTGGAGCACAGATACGCAGTATTTT; CDR3: CASSLRTSGGWSTDTQYF
J: TRBJ2-3; D: -; size: once; V: TRBV19; DNA: TGTGCCAGTAGTGCGACCGGGACTTTTACCGATACGCAGTATTTT; CDR3: CASSATGTFTDTQYF
J: TRBJ2-1; D: TRBD1; size: -; V: TRBV27; DNA: TGTGCCAGCAGTCCCGGACAGGGTGGCGCCAATGAGCAGTTCTTC; CDR3: CASSPGQGGANEQFF
J: TRBJ2-5; D: -; size: few; V: TRBV9; DNA: TGTGCCAGCAGCGGACCGGGAAGGGAGACCCAGTACTTC; CDR3: CASSGPGRETQYF
J: TRBJ2-5; D: TRBD2; size: -; V: TRBV11-3; DNA: TGTGCCAGCAGCCCTCTAGCGGGACTAGAGACCCAGTACTTC; CDR3: CASSPLAGLETQYF
J: TRBJ2-7; D: TRBD1; size: -; V: TRBV2; DNA: TGTGCCAGCAGTGATTTGGGACAGGGAAAGTACGAGCAGTACTTC; CDR3: CASSDLGQGKYEQYF
J: TRBJ2-2; D: -; size: -; V: TRBV9; DNA: TGTGCCAGCAGCGTAGGGAACAGGGACACCGGGGAGCTGTTTTTT; CDR3: CASSVGNRDTGELFF
J: TRBJ2-1; D: TRBD2; size: -; V: TRBV7-8; DNA: TGTGCCAGCAGCGAGACCGTCGTGTGGACTAGCGGGAGTGAGGATGAGCAGTTCTTC; CDR3: CASSETVVWTSGSEDEQFF
J: TRBJ1-4; D: -; size: -; V: TRBV9; DNA: TGTGCCAGCAGGGACAGTGCAACTAATGAAAAACTGTTTTTT; CDR3: CASRDSATNEKLFF
J: TRBJ2-7; D: TRBD2; size: -; V: TRBV4-1; DNA: TGCGCCAGCAGCCAAGAAGGTGTAGGGGACTACCAAGCGGTGCAGTACTTC; CDR3: CASSQEGVGDYQAVQYF
J: TRBJ1-4; D: -; size: -; V: TRBV11-3; DNA: TGTGCCAGCAGCTTTGCCGCCGCCATAGCTCCCAATGAAAAACTGTTTTTT; CDR3: CASSFAAAIAPNEKLFF
J: TRBJ2-7; D: -; size: -; V: TRBV27; DNA: TGTGCCAGCAGTAACAGGGTTTCCTACGAGCAGTACTTC; CDR3: CASSNRVSYEQYF
J: TRBJ2-7; D: -; size: -; V: TRBV11-2; DNA: TGTGCCAGCAGCTTATGGCCAGAGGGCGAGCAGTACTTC; CDR3: CASSLWPEGEQYF
J: TRBJ2-7; D: -; size: -; V: TRBV12-3/TRBV12-4; DNA: TGTGCCAGCAGGGGGGCGTACGAGCAGTACTTC; CDR3: CASRGAYEQYF